This T cell receptor (beta chain) was captured in a study of cytomegalovirus exposure and HLA in healthy donors. PCR used 60 Vbeta primers and 13 Jbeta primers. Per the authors' pipeline: An analysis that came later counted 73 million or so unique TCR beta chains, about 10 million shared. Sequenced by immunoSEQ multiplex PCR; TCRdb stores in-frame clones only, minus some. The DNA was the basis for D and trimming; V, J and clone size are from that table. The data contain about 110,000 clones, roughly 14% of them singletons. Comments on this clone: Its target is unknown.

Findings of the study overall: A later analysis showed TCR association rates differing by HLA locus, peaking at DRB1 and lowest at HLA-C. According to an earlier analysis, most TCR beta V segments yielded productive rearrangements about 87% or about 30% of the time. The authors listed 150 or so TCR beta chains as cytomegalovirus-associated.

Source material: PBMCs. This clonotype originated in a young woman in good health and CMV-seronegative.

Here the CDR3 DNA reads TGTGCCAGCAGCTTGGCCGACGAGCAGTACTTC. Protein: CASSLADEQYF. The gene calls are TRBV5-6 and TRBJ2-7; no reliable D call. Germline-derived CDR1 and CDR2 are SGHDT and YYEEEE. Trimming stripped 0 bases from V and 5 bases from J, with 3 bases between. There are 11 residues in the CDR3.